The 9 T cell receptor beta chains listed next were all sequenced from one sample in a study of early stage breast cancer tumors. Generated by immunoSEQ multiplex PCR, the TCRdb table keeps only in-frame clones and is missing some. This sample has approximately 39,000 clones, with approximately 69% found just once. The sample taken for sequencing was blood. These receptors originate from a person in their 60s with breast cancer.

This chain joins TRBV4-1 and TRBJ1-1; perhaps TRBD1 as D (5 bases). The CDR3 has 15 residues. V was shortened by 1 base and J by 5 bases, with 14 bases between the two germline ends. The germline CDR1 and CDR2 sequences are MGHRA and YSYEKL. CDR3 nucleotides: TGCGCCAGCAGCCAAGTCGGGACGGCAATGACTGAAGCTTTCTTT. As protein: CASSQVGTAMTEAFF.

CDR3 residues: CASSPWILPRGGYTF. The CDR3 DNA follows: TGTGCCAGCAGCCCCTGGATCCTTCCGAGGGGTGGCTACACCTTC. The V call is TRBV7-9, the J call TRBJ1-2, with a possible D match to TRBD1 (5 bases). This CDR3 is 15 amino acids long. V was pared by 5 bases and J by 7 bases, with 20 bases between. Germline values: CDR1 SEHNR, CDR2 FQNEAQ (reference sequence).

The chain recombines TRBV7-9 with TRBJ1-2; D perhaps matches TRBD1 (6 bases). The V end lost 5 bases, the J end lost 4 bases, and 14 bases lay between the germline ends. Germline-derived CDR1 and CDR2 are SEHNR and FQNEAQ (reference sequence). CDR3 length equals 14 residues. CDR3 sequence (DNA): TGTGCCAGCAGCCCCGACAGGTTACTCTATGGCTACACCTTC. Residues: CASSPDRLLYGYTF.

V is TRBV4-1 and J is TRBJ1-4; no clear D gene. CDR3 length: 14 residues. CDR1 is MGHRA and CDR2 is YSYEKL in the germline V gene. Trimming pared 4 bases from V and 0 bases from J, leaving 6 bases between. The CDR3 region is CASSPTTTNEKLFF. The CDR3 DNA is TGCGCCAGCAGCCCTACTACAACTAATGAAAAACTGTTTTTT.

The V and J genes are TRBV7-9 and TRBJ1-2; D not certain. The CDR3 contains 15 residues. Germline V CDR1 and CDR2: SEHNR, FQNEAQ (reference sequence). With 5 bases removed from V and 2 bases from J, the gap between germline ends came to 15 bases. The CDR3 nucleotides read TGTGCCAGCAGCGTTTGGCCCACAGCCAACTATGGCTACACCTTC. Translating it yields CASSVWPTANYGYTF.

The V call is TRBV5-1, the J call TRBJ2-1, with a tentative D call TRBD1 (5 bases). Trimming stripped 0 bases from V and 5 bases from J, with 27 bases between. Germline V CDR1 and CDR2: SGHRS, YFSETQ. CDR3 length: 20 amino acids. CDR3 nucleotides: TGCGCCAGCAGCTTGGTTTCACGGTTGCGGACACAACTCACACACAATGAGCAGTTCTTC. Amino acid sequence: CASSLVSRLRTQLTHNEQFF.

The V call is TRBV18, the J call TRBJ1-5, with 7 nucleotides matching TRBD1. Trimming took 0 bases from V and 4 from J; bases not matched to a gene: 9. The CDR3 extends over 17 amino acids. The germline CDR1 and CDR2 sequences are KGHSH and LQKENI. CDR3 loop: CASSPPYEQGINQPQHF. The CDR3 region has the DNA TGTGCCAGCTCACCACCGTACGAACAGGGGATAAATCAGCCCCAGCATTTT. Using reference TRBV18 and TRBJ1-5 for the parts outside the CDR3, the full variable domain is NAGVMQNPRHLVRRRGQEARLRCSPMKGHSHVYWYRQLPEEGLKFMVYLQKENIIDESGMPKERFSAEFPKEGPSILRIQQVVRGDSAAYFCASSPPYEQGINQPQHFGDGTRLSIL.

Written as DNA, the CDR3 is TGTGCCAGTACCTCACCCCCAGGGGTTAGCAATCAGCCCCAGCATTTT. Amino acid sequence: CASTSPPGVSNQPQHF. The chain carries TRBV19 and TRBJ1-5; tentative D call: TRBD1 (6 bases). V was cut by 7 bases and J by 0 bases, with 16 bases left in between. This CDR3 region has 16 residues. Germline CDR1 is LNHDA and CDR2 is SQIVND (reference sequence).

The chain has TRBV28 and TRBJ1-2, with a tentative D call TRBD1 (6 bases). The CDR3 consists of 16 residues. Looked up from germline, CDR1 is MDHEN and CDR2 is SYDVKM. V lost 3 bases and J 4 bases, leaving 18 bases between the germline ends. CDR3 residues: CASSLMSGQGSYGYTF. The CDR3 bases are TGTGCCAGCAGTTTGATGTCGGGTCAGGGGTCCTATGGCTACACCTTC.